What follows is one T cell receptor beta chain and its context. The record originates from a study of shared clonotypes between healthy human individuals. Some clones are missing from TCRdb's copy, which holds only in-frame ones; the method was immunoSEQ multiplex PCR. This table holds 2 million to 2.5 million clones, over 90% found once. The length of the CDR3 is 16 residues. V lost 0 bases, J lost 6 bases, and 7 bases stayed unmatched. Looked up from germline, CDR1 is MNHEY and CDR2 is SVGAGI. The receptor's source is a man between 18 and 35 years old in good health. Some clones in this sample may be carry-over from other donors' samples. This sequence joins TRBV6-5 and TRBJ2-2; 7 positions match TRBD2. Sequencing input: naive CD4+ T cells from PBMCs. The subset: CD45RA+ positively selected. Written as DNA, the CDR3 is TGTGCCAGCAGTTACTCGATTAGCGGGTACCCCGGGGAGCTGTTTTTT. Translation gives CASSYSISGYPGELFF.